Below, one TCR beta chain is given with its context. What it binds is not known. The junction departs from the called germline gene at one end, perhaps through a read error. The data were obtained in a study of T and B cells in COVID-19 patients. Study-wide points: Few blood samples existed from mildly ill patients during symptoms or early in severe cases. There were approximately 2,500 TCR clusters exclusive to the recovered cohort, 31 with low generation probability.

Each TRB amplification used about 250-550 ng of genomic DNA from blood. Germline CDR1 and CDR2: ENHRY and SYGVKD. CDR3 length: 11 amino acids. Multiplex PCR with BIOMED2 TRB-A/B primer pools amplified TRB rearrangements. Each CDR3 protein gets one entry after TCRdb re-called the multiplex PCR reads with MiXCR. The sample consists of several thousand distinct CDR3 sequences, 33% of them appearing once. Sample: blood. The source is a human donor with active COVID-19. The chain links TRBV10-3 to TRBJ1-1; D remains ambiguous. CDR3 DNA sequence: TGCGCCAGCAGTGACGGGCTTGAAGCTTTCTTT. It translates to CASSDGLEAFF.